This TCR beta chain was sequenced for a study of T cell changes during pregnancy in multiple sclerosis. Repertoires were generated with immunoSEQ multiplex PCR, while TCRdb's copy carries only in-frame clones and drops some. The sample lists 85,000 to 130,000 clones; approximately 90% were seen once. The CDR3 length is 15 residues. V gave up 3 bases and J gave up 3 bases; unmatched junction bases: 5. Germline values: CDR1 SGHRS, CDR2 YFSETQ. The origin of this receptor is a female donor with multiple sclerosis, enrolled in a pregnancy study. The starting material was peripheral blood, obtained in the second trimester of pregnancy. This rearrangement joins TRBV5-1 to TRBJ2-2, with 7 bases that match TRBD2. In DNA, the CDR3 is TGCGCCAGCAGCTCCACTAGCGTTCACACCGGGGAGCTGTTTTTT. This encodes CASSSTSVHTGELFF. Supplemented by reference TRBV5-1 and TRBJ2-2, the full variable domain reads KAGVTQTPRYLIKTRGQQVTLSCSPISGHRSVSWYQQTPGQGLQFLFEYFSETQRNKGNFPGRFSGRQFSNSRSEMNVSTLELGDSALYLCASSSTSVHTGELFFGEGSRLTVL.